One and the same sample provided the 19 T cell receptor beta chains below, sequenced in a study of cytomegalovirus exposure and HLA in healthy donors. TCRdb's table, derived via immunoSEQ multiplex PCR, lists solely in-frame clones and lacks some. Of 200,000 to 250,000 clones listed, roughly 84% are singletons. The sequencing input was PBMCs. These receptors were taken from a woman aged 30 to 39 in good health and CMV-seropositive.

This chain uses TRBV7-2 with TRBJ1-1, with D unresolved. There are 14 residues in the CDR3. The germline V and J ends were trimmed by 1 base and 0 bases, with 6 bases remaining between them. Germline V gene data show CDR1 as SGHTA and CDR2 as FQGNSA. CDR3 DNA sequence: TGTGCCAGCAGCTTAGGGACGGTGAACACTGAAGCTTTCTTT. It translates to CASSLGTVNTEAFF. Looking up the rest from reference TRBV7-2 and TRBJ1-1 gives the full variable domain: GAGVSQSPSNKVTEKGKDVELRCDPISGHTALYWYRQSLGQGLEFLIYFQGNSAPDKSGLPSDRFSAERTGGSVSTLTIQRTQQEDSAVYLCASSLGTVNTEAFFGQGTRLTVV.

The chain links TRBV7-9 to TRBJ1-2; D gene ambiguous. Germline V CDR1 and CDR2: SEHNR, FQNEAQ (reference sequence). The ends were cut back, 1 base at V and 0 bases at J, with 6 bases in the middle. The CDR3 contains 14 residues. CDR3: CASSLVTANYGYTF. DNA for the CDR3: TGTGCCAGCAGCTTAGTGACGGCTAACTATGGCTACACCTTC.

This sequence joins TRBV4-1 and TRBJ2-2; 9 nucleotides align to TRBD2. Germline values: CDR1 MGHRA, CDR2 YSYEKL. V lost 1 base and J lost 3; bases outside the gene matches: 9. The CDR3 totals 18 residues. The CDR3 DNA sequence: TGCGCCAGCAGCCAAGTGAGACTGACTAGCGGATACACCGGGGAGCTGTTTTTT. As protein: CASSQVRLTSGYTGELFF.

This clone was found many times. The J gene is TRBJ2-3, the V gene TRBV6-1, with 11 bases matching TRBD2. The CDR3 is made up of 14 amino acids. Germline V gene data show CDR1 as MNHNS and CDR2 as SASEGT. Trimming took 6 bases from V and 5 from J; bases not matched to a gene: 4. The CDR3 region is CASSTSGSLDTQYF. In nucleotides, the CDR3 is TGTGCCAGCAGCACTAGCGGGAGTTTAGATACGCAGTATTTT.

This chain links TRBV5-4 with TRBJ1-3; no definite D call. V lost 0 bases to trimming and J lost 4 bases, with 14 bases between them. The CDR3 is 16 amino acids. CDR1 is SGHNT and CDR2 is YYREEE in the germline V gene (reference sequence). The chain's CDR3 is CASSLAGLEVGNTIYF. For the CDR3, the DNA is TGTGCCAGCAGCTTGGCCGGACTAGAGGTGGGAAACACCATATATTTT.

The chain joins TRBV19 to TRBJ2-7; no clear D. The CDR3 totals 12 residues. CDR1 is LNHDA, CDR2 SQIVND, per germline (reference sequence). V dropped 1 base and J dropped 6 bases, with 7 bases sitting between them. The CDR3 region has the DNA TGTGCCAGTAGTATAGTAGTAGGCGAGCAGTACTTC. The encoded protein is CASSIVVGEQYF.

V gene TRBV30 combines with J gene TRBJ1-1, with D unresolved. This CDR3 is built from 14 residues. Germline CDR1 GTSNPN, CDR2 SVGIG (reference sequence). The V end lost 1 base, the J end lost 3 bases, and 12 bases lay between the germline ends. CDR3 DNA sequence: TGTGCCTGGAGTGAGGGTGTTGGGGACACTGAAGCTTTCTTT. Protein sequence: CAWSEGVGDTEAFF.

The CDR3 here is CASSTGISSTDTQYF. DNA of the CDR3: TGTGCCAGCAGCACAGGAATTTCTAGCACAGATACGCAGTATTTT. The rearrangement links TRBV28 to TRBJ2-3, with D perhaps TRBD1 (5 bases). V lost 6 bases, J lost 0 bases, and 13 bases lay in between. CDR1 MDHEN and CDR2 SYDVKM come from the germline V gene. The CDR3 is made up of 15 amino acids.

Here the CDR3 reads CASSQEDSPNQPQHF. The CDR3 coding sequence is TGTGCCAGCAGCCAAGAGGACAGCCCCAATCAGCCCCAGCATTTT. This chain connects TRBV4-2 to TRBJ1-5; tentative D call: TRBD1 (6 bases). Trimming shortened V by 0 bases and J by 3 bases, and 9 bases separated the two germline ends. Germline CDR1 is LGHNA and CDR2 is YNFKEQ. This CDR3 has 15 amino acids.

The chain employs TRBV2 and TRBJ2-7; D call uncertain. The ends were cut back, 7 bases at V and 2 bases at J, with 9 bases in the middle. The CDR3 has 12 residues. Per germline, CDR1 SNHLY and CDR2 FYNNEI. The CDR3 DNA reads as TGTGCCAGCACCGAGGACGCCTACGAGCAGTACTTC. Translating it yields CASTEDAYEQYF.

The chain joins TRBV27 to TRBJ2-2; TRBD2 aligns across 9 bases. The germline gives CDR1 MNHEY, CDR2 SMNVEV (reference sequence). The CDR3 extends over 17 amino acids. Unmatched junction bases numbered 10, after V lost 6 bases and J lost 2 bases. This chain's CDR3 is CASRPLLAGVNTGELFF. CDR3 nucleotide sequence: TGTGCCAGCAGGCCCCTATTAGCGGGGGTAAACACCGGGGAGCTGTTTTTT.

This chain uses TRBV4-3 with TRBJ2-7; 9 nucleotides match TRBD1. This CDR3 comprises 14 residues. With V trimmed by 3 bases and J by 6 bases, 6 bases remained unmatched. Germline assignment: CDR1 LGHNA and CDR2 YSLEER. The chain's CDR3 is CASSHSGQGREQYF. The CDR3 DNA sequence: TGCGCCAGCAGCCATTCGGGACAGGGACGCGAGCAGTACTTC.

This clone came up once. CDR3 coding DNA: TGTGCCAGCTCCGGCAGGACAGGCCTGTCATCCTACGAGCAGTACTTC. Translated: CASSGRTGLSSYEQYF. This chain joins TRBV18 and TRBJ2-7; 7 bases align to TRBD1. The germline gives CDR1 KGHSH, CDR2 LQKENI. J gave up 1 base and V 6 bases, and 12 bases lay outside the gene matches. The CDR3 runs to 16 residues.

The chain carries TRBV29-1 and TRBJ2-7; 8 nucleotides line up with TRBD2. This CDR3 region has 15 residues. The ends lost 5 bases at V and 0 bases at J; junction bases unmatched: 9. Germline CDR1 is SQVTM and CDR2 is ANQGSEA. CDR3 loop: CSVSGGRPSSYEQYF. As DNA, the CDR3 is TGCAGCGTTAGTGGCGGGAGGCCGAGCTCCTACGAGCAGTACTTC.

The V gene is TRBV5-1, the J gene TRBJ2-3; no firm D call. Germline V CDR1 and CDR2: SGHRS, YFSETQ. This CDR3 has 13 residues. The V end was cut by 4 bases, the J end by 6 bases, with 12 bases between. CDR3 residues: CASSPGSADTQYF. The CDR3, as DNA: TGCGCCAGCAGCCCGGGCTCCGCGGATACGCAGTATTTT.

The CDR3 coding sequence is TGTGCCAGCATCCGGGACCCGAACACTGAAGCTTTCTTT. Residues: CASIRDPNTEAFF. V is TRBV2 and J is TRBJ1-1, with a weak D call TRBD1 (5 bases). CDR1 and CDR2 from the germline V gene are SNHLY and FYNNEI. V was pared by 7 bases and J by 1 base, with 10 bases between. There are 13 residues in the CDR3.

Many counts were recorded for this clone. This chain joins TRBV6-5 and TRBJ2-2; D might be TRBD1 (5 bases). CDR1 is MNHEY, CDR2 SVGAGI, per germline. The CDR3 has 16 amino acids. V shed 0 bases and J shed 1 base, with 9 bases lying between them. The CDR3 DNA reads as TGTGCCAGCAGTTACTCGTACAGGCTGAACACCGGGGAGCTGTTTTTT. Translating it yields CASSYSYRLNTGELFF.

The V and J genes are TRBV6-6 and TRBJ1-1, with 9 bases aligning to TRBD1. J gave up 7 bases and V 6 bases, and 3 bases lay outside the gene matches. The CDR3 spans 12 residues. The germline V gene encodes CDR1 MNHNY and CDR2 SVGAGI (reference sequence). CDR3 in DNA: TGTGCCAGCAGCCGACAGGGGGATGAAGCTTTCTTT. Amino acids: CASSRQGDEAFF.

Written as DNA, the CDR3 is TGTGCCAGTAGTATTGAGACAGGGTTCTCTGGGGCCAACGTCCTGACTTTC. This sequence encodes CASSIETGFSGANVLTF. The genes are TRBV19 and TRBJ2-6, with TRBD1 matching over 7 bases. Germline V gene lookup returns CDR1 LNHDA and CDR2 SQIVND (reference sequence). Unmatched junction bases numbered 5, after V lost 3 bases and J lost 0 bases. The CDR3 runs to 17 residues.